A selection of T cell receptor beta chains follows, all from one sample in a study of blood T cell repertoires in COVID-19. TCRdb keeps only in-frame clones here, not all; method: immunoSEQ multiplex PCR. Counted here are approximately 240,000 clones, 87% occurring once; the ten biggest clones make up more than 5%. The sample consisted of PBMCs or T cells enriched from blood (not recorded which). These receptors were collected from a woman in her 30s with acute COVID-19. Both conserved end residues are part of each CDR3. Fields, in order: CDR3 protein, CDR3 DNA, CDR3 length, clone size, V gene, D gene, J gene. A D gene is named only where the DNA matches it firmly. Expanded clones get a size class; other rows say once, few or many, or leave the size out.

cdr3_aa: CSVKTGVEQYF; cdr3_nt: TGCAGCGTGAAAACAGGGGTCGAGCAGTACTTC; cdr3_length: 11; clone_size: .; v_call: TRBV29-1; d_call: TRBD1; j_call: TRBJ2-7
cdr3_aa: CASSLAGDVWYF; cdr3_nt: TGTGCCAGCAGTTTAGCGGGGGACGTCTGGTATTTT; cdr3_length: 12; clone_size: .; v_call: TRBV28; d_call: TRBD2; j_call: TRBJ2-3
cdr3_aa: CASRSNFREDGYTF; cdr3_nt: TGTGCCAGCAGGAGTAACTTCCGGGAGGATGGCTACACCTTC; cdr3_length: 14; clone_size: .; v_call: TRBV28; d_call: .; j_call: TRBJ1-2
cdr3_aa: CASSYSYRGEREQFF; cdr3_nt: TGTGCCAGCAGTTACTCCTACAGGGGGGAACGGGAGCAGTTCTTC; cdr3_length: 15; clone_size: once; v_call: TRBV6-5; d_call: TRBD1; j_call: TRBJ2-1
cdr3_aa: CASSYSPGGAGTEAFF; cdr3_nt: TGTGCCAGCAGTTACTCCCCTGGGGGGGCGGGCACTGAAGCTTTCTTT; cdr3_length: 16; clone_size: .; v_call: TRBV6-5; d_call: .; j_call: TRBJ1-1
cdr3_aa: CASSLDRNQALEQYF; cdr3_nt: TGTGCCAGCAGCTTGGACAGGAACCAGGCTCTCGAGCAGTACTTC; cdr3_length: 15; clone_size: .; v_call: TRBV5-6; d_call: .; j_call: TRBJ2-7
cdr3_aa: CASSFRQDLGYTF; cdr3_nt: TGTGCCAGCAGCTTTAGACAGGATCTTGGCTACACCTTC; cdr3_length: 13; clone_size: .; v_call: TRBV5-6; d_call: .; j_call: TRBJ1-2
cdr3_aa: CASSTAPGQGDAFF; cdr3_nt: TGTGCCAGTAGTACCGCCCCGGGACAGGGAGACGCTTTCTTT; cdr3_length: 14; clone_size: once; v_call: TRBV19; d_call: TRBD1; j_call: TRBJ1-1
cdr3_aa: CASSYLTSGSDPYEQYF; cdr3_nt: TGTGCCAGCAGTTACCTGACTAGCGGGAGTGACCCCTACGAGCAGTACTTC; cdr3_length: 17; clone_size: .; v_call: TRBV6-2/TRBV6-3; d_call: TRBD2; j_call: TRBJ2-7
cdr3_aa: CASSLGQGAHNEQFF; cdr3_nt: TGCGCCAGCAGCTTGGGACAGGGGGCCCACAATGAGCAGTTCTTC; cdr3_length: 15; clone_size: .; v_call: TRBV5-1; d_call: TRBD1; j_call: TRBJ2-1
cdr3_aa: CAISGQTYEQYF; cdr3_nt: TGTGCCATCAGTGGGCAGACCTACGAGCAGTACTTC; cdr3_length: 12; clone_size: .; v_call: TRBV10-3; d_call: .; j_call: TRBJ2-7
cdr3_aa: CASSQAGGREQFF; cdr3_nt: TGCGCCAGCAGCCAAGCCGGCGGGAGGGAGCAGTTCTTC; cdr3_length: 13; clone_size: .; v_call: TRBV4-3; d_call: TRBD2; j_call: TRBJ2-1
cdr3_aa: CASSRRHRENYGYTF; cdr3_nt: TGTGCCAGCAGTCGTAGACACAGGGAAAACTATGGCTACACCTTC; cdr3_length: 15; clone_size: .; v_call: TRBV9; d_call: .; j_call: TRBJ1-2
cdr3_aa: CASSSPADRGGKLFF; cdr3_nt: TGTGCCAGCAGCTCCCCCGCGGACCGAGGGGGAAAACTGTTTTTT; cdr3_length: 15; clone_size: .; v_call: TRBV3-1/TRBV3-2; d_call: .; j_call: TRBJ1-4
cdr3_aa: CASRRGGDTEAFF; cdr3_nt: TGTGCCAGCCGGAGGGGAGGGGACACTGAAGCTTTCTTT; cdr3_length: 13; clone_size: .; v_call: TRBV28; d_call: .; j_call: TRBJ1-1
cdr3_aa: CASSPGQGRQPQHF; cdr3_nt: TGTGCCAGCAGCCCGGGACAGGGACGTCAGCCCCAGCATTTT; cdr3_length: 14; clone_size: .; v_call: TRBV28; d_call: TRBD1; j_call: TRBJ1-5
cdr3_aa: CASSQDMRGAGEQYF; cdr3_nt: TGCGCCAGCAGCCAAGATATGCGGGGGGCGGGGGAGCAGTACTTC; cdr3_length: 15; clone_size: .; v_call: TRBV4-1; d_call: TRBD2; j_call: TRBJ2-7
cdr3_aa: CATSDSGQGTETQYF; cdr3_nt: TGTGCCACCAGTGACTCGGGACAGGGTACAGAGACCCAGTACTTC; cdr3_length: 15; clone_size: .; v_call: TRBV24-1; d_call: TRBD1; j_call: TRBJ2-5
cdr3_aa: CASSLGQDTDTQYF; cdr3_nt: TGTGCCAGCAGCTTGGGACAGGACACAGATACGCAGTATTTT; cdr3_length: 14; clone_size: few; v_call: TRBV5-8; d_call: .; j_call: TRBJ2-3
cdr3_aa: CASSTGPYNEQFF; cdr3_nt: TGTGCCAGCAGCACAGGGCCCTACAATGAGCAGTTCTTC; cdr3_length: 13; clone_size: .; v_call: TRBV28; d_call: .; j_call: TRBJ2-1
cdr3_aa: CASRYTPDAGSQPQHF; cdr3_nt: TGCGCCAGCCGATATACCCCAGACGCGGGAAGTCAGCCCCAGCATTTT; cdr3_length: 16; clone_size: .; v_call: TRBV10-1; d_call: .; j_call: TRBJ1-5
cdr3_aa: CASSQGGGYNEQFF; cdr3_nt: TGTGCCAGCAGCCAAGGTGGGGGGTACAATGAGCAGTTCTTC; cdr3_length: 14; clone_size: .; v_call: TRBV3-1/TRBV3-2; d_call: .; j_call: TRBJ2-1
cdr3_aa: CAISAEGNQPQHF; cdr3_nt: TGTGCCATCAGTGCTGAGGGCAATCAGCCCCAGCATTTT; cdr3_length: 13; clone_size: .; v_call: TRBV10-3; d_call: .; j_call: TRBJ1-5
cdr3_aa: CASSLVSGNNEQFF; cdr3_nt: TGTGCCAGCAGCTTAGTATCGGGAAACAATGAGCAGTTCTTC; cdr3_length: 14; clone_size: .; v_call: TRBV11-3; d_call: .; j_call: TRBJ2-1
cdr3_aa: CASSTSGQATNEKLFF; cdr3_nt: TGTGCCAGCAGCACATCCGGACAGGCAACTAATGAAAAACTGTTTTTT; cdr3_length: 16; clone_size: .; v_call: TRBV2; d_call: TRBD1; j_call: TRBJ1-4
cdr3_aa: CASRGQGAGNTIYF; cdr3_nt: TGTGCCAGCAGGGGACAGGGTGCTGGAAACACCATATATTTT; cdr3_length: 14; clone_size: many; v_call: TRBV2; d_call: TRBD1; j_call: TRBJ1-3
cdr3_aa: CASSGQQEETQYF; cdr3_nt: TGTGCCAGCAGTGGACAGCAAGAAGAGACCCAGTACTTC; cdr3_length: 13; clone_size: .; v_call: TRBV6-4; d_call: .; j_call: TRBJ2-5
cdr3_aa: CASSLQGTHSPLHF; cdr3_nt: TGTGCCAGCAGCCTACAGGGTACGCATTCACCCCTCCACTTT; cdr3_length: 14; clone_size: .; v_call: TRBV27; d_call: .; j_call: TRBJ1-6
cdr3_aa: CASSGDNLNSPLHF; cdr3_nt: TGTGCCAGCAGCGGGGACAATTTAAATTCACCCCTCCACTTT; cdr3_length: 14; clone_size: .; v_call: TRBV9; d_call: .; j_call: TRBJ1-6
cdr3_aa: CAWKGQLNTEAFF; cdr3_nt: TGTGCCTGGAAAGGACAGCTGAACACTGAAGCTTTCTTT; cdr3_length: 13; clone_size: .; v_call: TRBV30; d_call: .; j_call: TRBJ1-1
cdr3_aa: CASTEGRRTPLHF; cdr3_nt: TGTGCCAGCACCGAAGGGAGACGGACACCCCTCCACTTT; cdr3_length: 13; clone_size: .; v_call: TRBV2; d_call: .; j_call: TRBJ1-6
cdr3_aa: CASSLGGPGDYGYTF; cdr3_nt: TGTGCCAGCAGCTTGGGTGGACCCGGGGACTATGGCTACACCTTC; cdr3_length: 15; clone_size: .; v_call: TRBV5-6; d_call: .; j_call: TRBJ1-2
cdr3_aa: CASRAGVTLATSYEQYF; cdr3_nt: TGTGCCAGCAGAGCAGGAGTGACCCTAGCGACCTCCTACGAGCAGTACTTC; cdr3_length: 17; clone_size: .; v_call: TRBV27; d_call: .; j_call: TRBJ2-7
cdr3_aa: CASRSRGCVSYEQYF; cdr3_nt: TGCGCCAGTCGTTCTAGAGGGTGTGTTTCCTACGAGCAGTACTTC; cdr3_length: 15; clone_size: .; v_call: TRBV10-1; d_call: .; j_call: TRBJ2-7
cdr3_aa: CASSLPGLHNEQFF; cdr3_nt: TGTGCCAGCAGTTTACCGGGACTTCACAATGAGCAGTTCTTC; cdr3_length: 14; clone_size: .; v_call: TRBV27; d_call: .; j_call: TRBJ2-1
cdr3_aa: CANSLDGQGNQPQHF; cdr3_nt: TGCGCCAACAGCTTGGATGGACAGGGGAATCAGCCCCAGCATTTT; cdr3_length: 15; clone_size: .; v_call: TRBV5-1; d_call: TRBD1; j_call: TRBJ1-5
cdr3_aa: CASSLLTSGRYNEQFF; cdr3_nt: TGTGCCAGCAGTTTATTGACTAGCGGGAGGTACAATGAGCAGTTCTTC; cdr3_length: 16; clone_size: .; v_call: TRBV28; d_call: TRBD2; j_call: TRBJ2-1
cdr3_aa: CAWRGTAQQNSPLHF; cdr3_nt: TGTGCCTGGAGGGGGACAGCGCAGCAGAATTCACCCCTCCACTTT; cdr3_length: 15; clone_size: .; v_call: TRBV30; d_call: TRBD1; j_call: TRBJ1-6
cdr3_aa: CASRDRGTYNEQFF; cdr3_nt: TGTGCCAGCAGAGACAGGGGAACCTACAATGAGCAGTTCTTC; cdr3_length: 14; clone_size: .; v_call: TRBV2; d_call: TRBD1; j_call: TRBJ2-1
cdr3_aa: CASPTIRTSGSYEQYF; cdr3_nt: TGTGCCAGCCCTACAATTAGGACTAGCGGGAGTTACGAGCAGTACTTC; cdr3_length: 16; clone_size: few; v_call: TRBV3-1/TRBV3-2; d_call: TRBD2; j_call: TRBJ2-7
cdr3_aa: CAWGGEGTGARQPQHF; cdr3_nt: TGTGCCTGGGGGGGGGAGGGGACAGGGGCAAGACAGCCCCAGCATTTT; cdr3_length: 16; clone_size: once; v_call: TRBV30; d_call: TRBD1; j_call: TRBJ1-5
cdr3_aa: CASSKIGQGEGTQYF; cdr3_nt: TGTGCCAGCAGCAAAATCGGGCAGGGGGAAGGGACCCAGTACTTC; cdr3_length: 15; clone_size: .; v_call: TRBV21-1; d_call: .; j_call: TRBJ2-5
cdr3_aa: CASKEGWNYGYTF; cdr3_nt: TGTGCCAGCAAGGAGGGTTGGAACTATGGCTACACCTTC; cdr3_length: 13; clone_size: .; v_call: TRBV2; d_call: .; j_call: TRBJ1-2
cdr3_aa: CASSKLEGEDLAKNIQYF; cdr3_nt: TGTGCCAGCAGCAAACTTGAGGGGGAAGACCTGGCCAAAAACATTCAGTACTTC; cdr3_length: 18; clone_size: .; v_call: TRBV21-1; d_call: .; j_call: TRBJ2-4
cdr3_aa: CATSKRIGGYEQYF; cdr3_nt: TGTGCCACCAGCAAGCGAATCGGAGGCTACGAGCAGTACTTC; cdr3_length: 14; clone_size: .; v_call: TRBV15; d_call: .; j_call: TRBJ2-7
cdr3_aa: CASSVEESQQYF; cdr3_nt: TGTGCCAGCAGCGTAGAGGAGTCGCAGCAGTACTTC; cdr3_length: 12; clone_size: .; v_call: TRBV9; d_call: .; j_call: TRBJ2-7
cdr3_aa: CASTEGVWDGYTF; cdr3_nt: TGTGCCAGCACCGAAGGGGTTTGGGATGGCTACACCTTC; cdr3_length: 13; clone_size: .; v_call: TRBV6-5; d_call: .; j_call: TRBJ1-2
cdr3_aa: CASSTTISGGYTF; cdr3_nt: TGTGCCAGCAGCACCACCATTTCCGGGGGCTACACCTTC; cdr3_length: 13; clone_size: .; v_call: TRBV9; d_call: .; j_call: TRBJ1-2
cdr3_aa: CASSISAGVSDTQYF; cdr3_nt: TGTGCCAGTAGTATTTCGGCGGGAGTATCAGATACGCAGTATTTT; cdr3_length: 15; clone_size: .; v_call: TRBV19; d_call: TRBD2; j_call: TRBJ2-3
cdr3_aa: CASRTPRLANEQFF; cdr3_nt: TGTGCCAGCAGGACACCCCGACTAGCCAATGAGCAGTTCTTC; cdr3_length: 14; clone_size: .; v_call: TRBV2; d_call: TRBD2; j_call: TRBJ2-1
cdr3_aa: CASSQRTGRNTEAFF; cdr3_nt: TGTGCCAGCAGCCAGCGGACAGGGAGGAACACTGAAGCTTTCTTT; cdr3_length: 15; clone_size: .; v_call: TRBV14; d_call: TRBD1; j_call: TRBJ1-1
cdr3_aa: CASSPFRDRVNYGYTF; cdr3_nt: TGTGCCAGCAGTCCTTTCCGGGACAGGGTTAACTATGGCTACACCTTC; cdr3_length: 16; clone_size: .; v_call: TRBV27; d_call: TRBD1; j_call: TRBJ1-2
cdr3_aa: CASSELAGGVEQYF; cdr3_nt: TGTGCCAGCAGTGAACTAGCGGGGGGCGTGGAGCAGTACTTC; cdr3_length: 14; clone_size: once; v_call: TRBV2; d_call: TRBD2; j_call: TRBJ2-7